The clone carrying this T cell receptor beta chain has ten or more counts. Its antigen is still unknown. Amplified material comprised TCR beta CDR3 regions derived from RNA transcripts. HTBI-primed first-round RT-PCR preceded second-round multiplex PCR. A single record per CDR3 protein comes from TCRdb applying MiXCR to the multiplex PCR reads. The table has roughly 480,000 distinct CDR3 sequences, around 15% seen once. The entry originates in a study of Graves' ophthalmopathy and Graves' hyperthyroidism. Ophthalmopathy cases showed moderate-to-severe activity, scoring CAS ≥3 and NOSPECS ≥4, with duration under 3 months. General study points: Prediction of ophthalmopathy progression reached roughly 68% sensitivity and about 72% specificity.

This TCR came from a woman in her 30s with Graves' ophthalmopathy. The specimen sequenced was blood.

CDR3 nucleotide sequence: TGTGCCACCAGGGGGTGGGGGGGTCTTGCCTACGAGCAGTACTTC. This gives the protein CATRGWGGLAYEQYF. V and J are TRBV15 and TRBJ2-7, with TRBD2 matching over 7 bases. The J segment lost 2 bases and the V segment lost 6 bases, leaving 10 bases of the junction unmatched. Per the germline V gene, CDR1 is LNHNV and CDR2 is YYDKDF (reference sequence). The CDR3 is made up of 15 amino acids.